The 20 T cell receptor beta chains below all came from one sample that was sequenced in a study of vaccination and CD4 T cells after COVID-19. Their cognate antigens are unknown. With the Oncomine TCR Beta short-read assay, DNA from cultured CD4+ T cells was sequenced. TCRdb analysed the PCR reads with MiXCR anew, one entry per CDR3 protein. The data hold roughly 15,000 distinct CDR3 sequences, with approximately 30% observed a single time. The treatment: approximately nine-day PBMC culture with coronavirus spike peptide pools or control peptides (ViraFEST assay). The sequencing sample was made of cultured CD4+ T cells from blood. The receptors were gathered from a human donor with COVID-19.

Notes on this clonotype: One end of the junction fails to match germline, which may point to a read error. The chain employs TRBV7-3 and TRBJ2-5; D is possibly TRBD2 (6 bases). Per germline, CDR1 SGHTA and CDR2 FQGTGA. There are 13 residues in the CDR3. The CDR3 region has the DNA TGTGCCGGCAGCCCTAGCGCAGGAAAGACCCAGTACTTC. As protein: CAGSPSAGKTQYF.

This clonotype was observed a handful of times. V and J are TRBV19 and TRBJ2-3; 11 bases line up with TRBD2. Germline CDR1 and CDR2: LNHDA and SQIVND (reference sequence). This CDR3 region has 16 residues. V shed 5 bases and J 1 base; nucleotides not matched to a gene: 5. CDR3 DNA sequence: TGTGCCAGTAGTTACCTAGCGGGGGGTCGCACAGATACGCAGTATTTT. It specifies CASSYLAGGRTDTQYF. Looking up the rest from reference TRBV19 and TRBJ2-3 gives the full variable domain: DGGITQSPKYLFRKEGQNVTLSCEQNLNHDAMYWYRQDPGQGLRLIYYSQIVNDFQKGDIAEGYSVSREKKESFPLTVTSAQKNPTAFYLCASSYLAGGRTDTQYFGPGTRLTVL.

Sample share makes this clonotype medium-sized. The gene calls are TRBV2 and TRBJ1-2; D is unclear. The V gene's germline CDR1 is SNHLY and CDR2 FYNNEI. This CDR3 has 14 amino acids. Trimming took 1 base from V and 2 from J, leaving 8 bases between them. The CDR3 region has the DNA TGTGCCAGCAGTGAAGGGCGGATCAACTATGGCTACACCTTC. This sequence encodes CASSEGRINYGYTF. Drawing the rest from reference TRBV2 and TRBJ1-2, the complete variable domain is EPEVTQTPSHQVTQMGQEVILRCVPISNHLYFYWYRQILGQKVEFLVSFYNNEISEKSEIFDDQFSVERPDGSNFTLKIRSTKLEDSAMYFCASSEGRINYGYTFGSGTRLTVV.

This clonotype showed up just a few times. The rearrangement joins TRBV20-1 to TRBJ1-5; possibly TRBD1 for D (5 bases). From germline, CDR1 is DFQATT and CDR2 SNEGSKA (reference sequence). The CDR3 covers 16 residues. The chain's CDR3 is CSAPLPTRGRNQPQHF. CDR3 bases: TGCAGCGCTCCCCTCCCGACACGGGGCAGGAATCAGCCCCAGCATTTT.

CDR3 amino acids: CASGGTPTLGNTIYF. The CDR3 bases are TGTGCCAGCGGGGGGACTCCGACTCTTGGAAACACCATATATTTT. The rearrangement joins TRBV19 to TRBJ1-3; tentatively, D is TRBD1 (5 bases). The V gene lost 9 bases and the J gene lost 3 bases, with 18 bases spanning the gap. CDR1 and CDR2 (germline): LNHDA, SQIVND (reference sequence). The CDR3 sequence is 15 residues long.

This chain joins TRBV27 and TRBJ2-2; weak D call: TRBD2 (5 bases). The CDR3 runs to 14 residues. The ends were cut back, 2 bases at V and 4 bases at J, with 8 bases in the middle. The germline CDR1 and CDR2 sequences are MNHEY and SMNVEV (reference sequence). The CDR3 loop reads CASSLEGLTGELFF. The CDR3 DNA reads as TGTGCCAGCAGTTTAGAAGGACTCACCGGGGAGCTGTTTTTT.

CDR3 amino acids: CSAREDATNEKLFF. For the CDR3, the DNA is TGCAGTGCTAGAGAAGATGCAACTAATGAAAAACTGTTTTTT. This chain uses TRBV20-1 with TRBJ1-4; D remains unclear. Germline loops: CDR1 DFQATT, CDR2 SNEGSKA (reference sequence). There are 14 residues in the CDR3. Trimming took 0 bases from V and 0 from J, leaving 5 bases between them.

This clonotype was observed a few times. CDR3 sequence reads: CASRAGGLGNTIYF. DNA for the CDR3: TGTGCCAGCAGGGCCGGGGGGCTTGGAAACACCATATATTTT. J is TRBJ1-3 and V is TRBV2, with D possibly being TRBD1 (6 bases). Trimming left V 6 bases short and J 3 bases short, with 12 bases between. Germline CDR1 reads SNHLY; CDR2 reads FYNNEI. There are 14 residues in the CDR3.

This clonotype has only a few counts. The chain has TRBV27 and TRBJ2-2, with D unresolved. V lost 6 bases, J lost 4 bases, and 12 bases lay in between. CDR1 is MNHEY and CDR2 is SMNVEV in the germline V gene (reference sequence). The CDR3 extends over 14 amino acids. CDR3 region: CASSPTWATGELFF. The CDR3 nucleotides read TGTGCCAGCAGCCCGACCTGGGCCACCGGGGAGCTGTTTTTT.

As to this clonotype: One end of the junction does not line up with germline, which may come from a read error. The chain combines TRBV28 with TRBJ2-2, with a possible D match to TRBD2 (6 bases). Germline V gene data show CDR1 as MDHEN and CDR2 as SYDVKM. This CDR3 has 13 residues. CDR3 region: CASLLPNTGGLFF. Written as DNA, the CDR3 is TGTGCCAGCCTCTTACCGAACACCGGGGGGCTGTTTTTT.

The chain has TRBV7-2 and TRBJ2-3; no firm D call. The CDR3 contains 12 residues. V was cut by 6 bases and J by 1 base, with 5 bases left in between. The germline V gene has CDR1 SGHTA and CDR2 FQGNSA. CDR3 in amino acids: CASSLGTDTQYF. CDR3 coding DNA: TGTGCCAGCAGTCTCGGCACAGATACGCAGTATTTT. The full variable domain, its missing parts supplied by reference TRBV7-2 and TRBJ2-3, is GAGVSQSPSNKVTEKGKDVELRCDPISGHTALYWYRQSLGQGLEFLIYFQGNSAPDKSGLPSDRFSAERTGGSVSTLTIQRTQQEDSAVYLCASSLGTDTQYFGPGTRLTVL.

This clonotype was seen only a few times. This chain links TRBV7-2 with TRBJ2-1; a weak D match, TRBD2 (6 bases). With 6 bases removed from V and 11 bases from J, the gap between germline ends came to 14 bases. Germline loops: CDR1 SGHTA, CDR2 FQGNSA. The CDR3 extends over 12 amino acids. The CDR3 sequence is CASSQSGSKQFF. CDR3 in DNA: TGTGCCAGCAGTCAATCCGGGAGCAAGCAGTTCTTC.

The J gene is TRBJ2-1, the V gene TRBV6-5; D gene ambiguous. The CDR3 consists of 13 residues. V dropped 2 bases and J dropped 6 bases, with 8 bases sitting between them. The germline V gene has CDR1 MNHEY and CDR2 SVGAGI. Here the CDR3 DNA reads TGTGCCAGCAGTTACATTGCTTTCAATGAGCAGTTCTTC. Translation: CASSYIAFNEQFF.

This clonotype was seen only a few times. V and J are TRBV20-1 and TRBJ1-5, with 9 bases that match TRBD1. CDR3 length: 14 residues. Germline-derived CDR1 and CDR2 are DFQATT and SNEGSKA (reference sequence). Trimming at V came to 5 bases and at J to 7 bases, leaving 9 bases not matched to a gene. This CDR3 is CSASIGTGIQPQHF. The DNA of the CDR3 is TGCAGTGCTTCGATCGGGACAGGGATCCAGCCCCAGCATTTT.

This chain connects TRBV7-9 to TRBJ2-7; no definite D call. CDR3 length: 16 residues. Trimming took 2 bases from V and 1 from J, leaving 15 bases between them. From germline, CDR1 is SEHNR and CDR2 FQNEAQ (reference sequence). The CDR3 spells CASSLFSGFSSYEQYF. CDR3 coding DNA: TGTGCCAGCAGCTTATTTTCAGGCTTTTCGTCCTACGAGCAGTACTTC.

This rearrangement joins TRBV11-1 to TRBJ2-2; D not certain. V shed 4 bases and J shed 4 bases, with 7 bases lying between them. The CDR3 is 13 residues long. Germline V lookup: CDR1 SGHAT, CDR2 FQDESV (reference sequence). CDR3 nucleotides: TGTGCCAGCAGCTATTTGACCACCGGGGAGCTGTTTTTT. Protein: CASSYLTTGELFF. Complete variable domain (other parts from reference TRBV11-1 and TRBJ2-2): EAEVAQSPRYKITEKSQAVAFWCDPISGHATLYWYRQILGQGPELLVQFQDESVVDDSQLPKDRFSAERLKGVDSTLKIQPAELGDSAMYLCASSYLTTGELFFGEGSRLTVL.

This clonotype was seen a handful of times. This chain links TRBV19 with TRBJ2-1, with D perhaps assigned TRBD1 or TRBD2 (5 bases each). The CDR3 contains 11 residues. Germline V gene data show CDR1 as LNHDA and CDR2 as SQIVND (reference sequence). Trimming left V 8 bases short and J 11 bases short, with 13 bases between. The CDR3 spells CASSFGGKQFF. Written as DNA, the CDR3 is TGTGCCAGTTCGTTTGGGGGAAAGCAGTTCTTC.

This clonotype was seen a few times. The chain couples TRBV6-5 to TRBJ2-5, with 7 bases aligning to TRBD2. Unmatched junction bases numbered 2, after V lost 2 bases and J lost 5 bases. The CDR3 runs to 13 residues. Germline V lookup: CDR1 MNHEY, CDR2 SVGAGI. CDR3 sequence reads: CASSYPLAETQYF. CDR3 in DNA: TGTGCCAGCAGTTACCCACTAGCGGAGACCCAGTACTTC.

Within the sample, this clonotype is medium-sized. The CDR3 sequence: CASSEMGSGGYTF. CDR3 bases: TGTGCCAGCAGTGAAATGGGTAGTGGTGGCTACACCTTC. The rearrangement links TRBV6-1 to TRBJ1-2; D is uncertain. CDR1 is MNHNS and CDR2 is SASEGT in the germline V gene. This CDR3 has 13 residues. V lost 2 bases and J lost 7, with 11 bases in between.

Only a few counts were recorded for this clonotype. The V gene is TRBV11-3, the J gene TRBJ2-3, with a tentative D call TRBD2 (6 bases). Per germline, CDR1 SGHNT and CDR2 YENEEA. This CDR3 comprises 16 residues. V was pared by 4 bases and J by 4 bases, with 18 bases between. CDR3 protein: CASSSGTLREADTQYF. DNA of the CDR3: TGTGCCAGCAGCTCCGGTACTCTAAGGGAGGCAGATACGCAGTATTTT.